This T cell receptor (beta chain) is from a study of T cells in Graves' hyperthyroidism and ophthalmopathy. The CDR3 is 13 amino acids. The germline gives CDR1 DFQATT, CDR2 SNEGSKA (reference sequence). General study findings and limits: Among thyroid clonotypes expanded above 0.001, most also appeared in blood. A model of 13 V-J features distinguished ophthalmopathy from stable hyperthyroidism.

Amplified TCR beta CDR3 regions came from RNA transcripts. The HTBI primer set served for first-round RT-PCR of the TCR CDR3. TCRdb used MiXCR to reprocess the multiplex PCR reads, holding one entry per CDR3 protein. The table lists hundreds of thousands of distinct CDR3 sequences, roughly 15% of them singletons. This clonotype has only a few counts. The antigen remains undetermined. Graves' hyperthyroidism was deemed stable absent ophthalmopathy progression within 18 months. Hyperthyroidism was newly diagnosed in patients aged 18 to 65 (duration under 2 months). The TCR comes from a woman younger than 35 with Graves' hyperthyroidism. The source material was blood. The chain links TRBV20-1 to TRBJ2-3; TRBD2 aligns across 8 bases. CDR3 DNA sequence: TGCAGCGGGAGGGTAGCCGGTGCAGATACGCAGTATTTT. Translated: CSGRVAGADTQYF.